What follows describes a single TCR beta chain. What it binds is not known. Other DNA sequences of this sample code for an identical CDR3. The source of the sample is a study of cytomegalovirus exposure and HLA in healthy donors. Study-wide results and caveats: Using the classifier, cytomegalovirus status was reportedly diagnosed with high specificity and sensitivity. Beyond CMV serostatus, there was no information to go on about immune exposure.

V was shortened by 0 bases and J by 1 base, with 11 bases between the two germline ends. This CDR3 comprises 16 residues. CDR1 and CDR2 from the germline V gene are SGHNT and YENEEA. Both 60 Vbeta primers and 13 Jbeta primers went into the PCR. Clones were sequenced by immunoSEQ multiplex PCR, and TCRdb holds only the in-frame ones, with some missing. The data show some 200,000 clones, roughly four fifths seen once. Material: PBMCs. The genes are TRBV11-3 and TRBJ2-3, with TRBD2 as a possible D gene (6 bases). The sequence came from a woman aged 40 to 50 in good health and CMV-seronegative. CDR3 loop: CASSLDLREGTDTQYF. CDR3 sequence (DNA): TGTGCCAGCAGCTTAGATTTGCGGGAAGGCACAGATACGCAGTATTTT.